These 30 T cell receptor beta chains originate from one sample sequenced in a study of cytomegalovirus exposure and HLA in healthy donors. Profiling relied on immunoSEQ multiplex PCR, and the TCRdb table lists in-frame clones only, not all of them. The repertoire holds under 200,000 clones, with 96% as singletons. The sequenced sample consisted of PBMCs. These receptors all stem from a woman aged 18-35 years in good health and CMV-seronegative.

The rearrangement uses TRBV7-2 and TRBJ2-1; 8 bases are shared with TRBD2. Germline V gene lookup returns CDR1 SGHTA and CDR2 FQGNSA. V lost 4 bases and J lost 5; bases outside the gene matches: 7. The CDR3 loop spans 15 amino acids. The CDR3 reads CASSSAGALNNEQFF. DNA of the CDR3: TGTGCCAGCAGCTCAGCGGGGGCCCTGAACAATGAGCAGTTCTTC.

The chain has TRBV4-1 and TRBJ2-1, with D tentatively TRBD1 (6 bases). Trimming stripped 4 bases from V and 12 bases from J, with 25 bases between. The CDR3 contains 16 residues. Per the germline V gene, CDR1 is MGHRA and CDR2 is YSYEKL. The CDR3 is CASSPIVDRPTFGQFF. In nucleotides, the CDR3 is TGCGCCAGCAGCCCGATAGTGGACAGACCTACCTTTGGGCAGTTCTTC.

The rearrangement joins TRBV4-2 to TRBJ2-2; 8 bases fit TRBD2. CDR1 is LGHNA and CDR2 is YNFKEQ in the germline V gene. The V and J ends lost 4 bases and 1 base, in that order; junction bases with no gene match: 8. The CDR3 contains 17 residues. For the CDR3, the DNA is TGTGCCAGCAGCCTAATCCGGGGGGGCCTGAACACCGGGGAGCTGTTTTTT. Its protein product is CASSLIRGGLNTGELFF.

V is TRBV19 and J is TRBJ2-5; no reliable D call. The V end was cut by 5 bases, the J end by 5 bases, with 21 bases between. The V gene's germline CDR1 is LNHDA and CDR2 SQIVND (reference sequence). The CDR3 runs to 16 residues. The CDR3 reads CASSPFAADPKETQYF. The CDR3 DNA follows: TGTGCCAGTAGTCCGTTTGCGGCGGATCCAAAGGAGACCCAGTACTTC.

The chain employs TRBV4-2 and TRBJ1-1; possibly TRBD1 for D (6 bases). Germline V gene lookup returns CDR1 LGHNA and CDR2 YNFKEQ. V gave up 3 bases and J gave up 4 bases, with 9 bases separating them. The CDR3 spans 13 residues. CDR3 sequence (DNA): TGTGCCAGCAGCCACGGGGGGCTCACTGAAGCTTTCTTT. This gives the protein CASSHGGLTEAFF.

The chain is built from TRBV29-1 and TRBJ2-1, with 7 positions matching TRBD1. Germline values: CDR1 SQVTM, CDR2 ANQGSEA. Losses at the gene ends were 2 bases for V and 2 bases for J; bases not matched to a gene: 6. The CDR3 has 15 amino acids. This chain's CDR3 is CSVETPQGAYNEQFF. The CDR3 nucleotides are TGCAGCGTTGAAACCCCGCAGGGGGCCTACAATGAGCAGTTCTTC.

This chain joins TRBV4-2 and TRBJ2-7; D is unresolved. The CDR3 extends over 12 amino acids. Germline values: CDR1 LGHNA, CDR2 YNFKEQ. With 0 bases removed from V and 6 bases from J, the gap between germline ends came to 6 bases. The CDR3 bases are TGTGCCAGCAGCCAAGATCGTCTCGAGCAGTACTTC. Amino acids: CASSQDRLEQYF.

The chain uses TRBV7-2 and TRBJ1-3, with a tentative D call TRBD1 (5 bases). The CDR3 is 15 residues long. Trimming cost V 0 bases and J 3 bases, with 9 bases left between them. Germline CDR1 SGHTA, CDR2 FQGNSA. CDR3 in amino acids: CASSLALGVGNTIYF. The DNA of the CDR3 is TGTGCCAGCAGCTTAGCGCTAGGGGTTGGAAACACCATATATTTT.

The V call is TRBV5-1, the J call TRBJ2-7, with TRBD2 identical over 7 bases. The CDR3 totals 14 residues. Germline loops: CDR1 SGHRS, CDR2 YFSETQ. Trimming took 3 bases from V and 1 from J; bases not matched to a gene: 4. The CDR3 loop is CASSWASGSYEQYF. In DNA, the CDR3 is TGCGCCAGCAGCTGGGCTAGCGGATCCTACGAGCAGTACTTC.

V usage is TRBV18 and J usage is TRBJ2-7; weak D call: TRBD1 (6 bases). V was cut by 3 bases and J by 3 bases, with 15 bases left in between. CDR1 is KGHSH and CDR2 is LQKENI in the germline V gene. The CDR3 extends over 15 amino acids. CDR3 amino acids: CASSPAGQGSYEQYF. The CDR3 coding sequence is TGTGCCAGCTCACCTGCAGGCCAGGGGAGCTACGAGCAGTACTTC.

The genes are TRBV5-1 and TRBJ2-7; D might be TRBD1 (6 bases). Trimming pared 2 bases from V and 2 bases from J, leaving 11 bases between. In germline, CDR1 is SGHRS, CDR2 YFSETQ. This CDR3 comprises 14 residues. CDR3 DNA: TGCGCCAGCAGCTTTAATACAGGGACCTACGAGCAGTACTTC. It codes for CASSFNTGTYEQYF.

This sequence joins TRBV13 and TRBJ2-1; D not resolved. The CDR3 consists of 12 residues. V was clipped by 1 base and J by 10 bases, with 8 bases between them. CDR1 and CDR2 (germline): PRHDT, FYEKMQ (reference sequence). CDR3 nucleotides: TGTGCCAGCAGCTTAGCGGGTGGGGAGCAGTTCTTC. This gives the protein CASSLAGGEQFF. Variable domain in full (rest from reference TRBV13 and TRBJ2-1): AAGVIQSPRHLIKEKRETATLKCYPIPRHDTVYWYQQGPGQDPQFLISFYEKMQSDKGSIPDRFSAQQFSDYHSELNMSSLELGDSALYFCASSLAGGEQFFGPGTRLTVL.

CDR3 in DNA: TGCGCCAGCAGCCGTACGAGCGGGGGAGGTAACGCAGATACGCAGTATTTT. Its translation is CASSRTSGGGNADTQYF. This chain links TRBV4-3 with TRBJ2-3, with 8 nucleotides matching TRBD2. The CDR3 covers 17 residues. CDR1 and CDR2 from the germline V gene are LGHNA and YSLEER. The trim removed 4 bases at V and 4 bases at J, leaving 13 bases unmatched.

The chain carries TRBV2 and TRBJ1-6; the D gene is possibly TRBD1 (6 bases). CDR3 size: 13 residues. Per the germline V gene, CDR1 is SNHLY and CDR2 is FYNNEI. Trimming pared 7 bases from V and 7 bases from J, leaving 11 bases between. In nucleotides, the CDR3 is TGTGCCAGCACGAGGACAGCGAATTCACCCCTCCACTTT. As protein: CASTRTANSPLHF.

The chain carries TRBV27 and TRBJ2-7, with D perhaps TRBD1 (7 bases). This CDR3 comprises 14 residues. Trimming took off 5 bases at V and 3 bases at J, with 14 bases between the two ends. Germline V gene data show CDR1 as MNHEY and CDR2 as SMNVEV (reference sequence). This CDR3 is CASSPGTAGYEQYF. The DNA of the CDR3 is TGTGCCAGCAGTCCCGGGACAGCGGGCTACGAGCAGTACTTC.

This clone was observed once. The chain carries TRBV7-2 and TRBJ2-7, with TRBD1 identical over 7 bases. Trimming took 5 bases from V and 2 from J; bases not matched to a gene: 6. This CDR3 spans 14 amino acids. Germline CDR1 is SGHTA and CDR2 is FQGNSA. This CDR3 is CASSARQGPYEQYF. The CDR3 coding sequence is TGTGCCAGCAGCGCCAGACAGGGTCCCTACGAGCAGTACTTC.

V usage is TRBV7-8 and J usage is TRBJ1-2, with D perhaps TRBD1 (5 bases). The V end was cut by 5 bases, the J end by 2 bases, with 9 bases between. CDR1 is SGHVS, CDR2 FQNEAQ, per germline. This CDR3 is built from 13 residues. The CDR3 protein is CASSQGLNYGYTF. As DNA, the CDR3 is TGTGCCAGCAGCCAGGGACTGAACTATGGCTACACCTTC.

This chain connects TRBV18 to TRBJ1-5, with D possibly TRBD1 on 5 matching bases. Germline V CDR1 and CDR2: KGHSH, LQKENI. Deletions cut 2 bases from V and 4 bases from J, with 21 bases between. This CDR3 spans 18 amino acids. The CDR3 DNA reads TGTGCCAGCTCACCAGAGACAGAAATCGCCTCTCCAAATCAGCCCCAGCATTTT. Translated, it gives CASSPETEIASPNQPQHF.

The genes are TRBV7-6 and TRBJ2-2; no reliable D call. The CDR3 covers 15 residues. Trimming cost V 5 bases and J 2 bases, with 12 bases left between them. Germline CDR1 SGHVS, CDR2 FNYEAQ. For the CDR3, the DNA is TGTGCCAGCAGCCCAAATAGCCGAAACACCGGGGAGCTGTTTTTT. It specifies CASSPNSRNTGELFF.

The CDR3 reads CASSGPGTAPNYGYTF. CDR3 nucleotides: TGTGCCAGCAGCGGGCCCGGTACAGCCCCTAACTATGGCTACACCTTC. The chain links TRBV7-2 to TRBJ1-2; no clear D. V was pared by 5 bases and J by 0 bases, with 16 bases between. The CDR3 covers 16 residues. From germline, CDR1 is SGHTA and CDR2 FQGNSA.

This clone has a single count. The rearrangement uses TRBV4-3 and TRBJ1-5, with TRBD1 matching 9 bases. The length of the CDR3 is 17 residues. V shed 1 base, J shed 6 bases, and the junction held 10 bases outside the gene matches. Germline V gives CDR1 LGHNA, CDR2 YSLEER. As DNA, the CDR3 is TGCGCCAGCAGCCAAGGTCTAACAGGGGGCGTTATTCAGCCCCAGCATTTT. Amino acid sequence: CASSQGLTGGVIQPQHF.

This chain joins TRBV4-2 and TRBJ2-2; 10 bases map to TRBD1. The CDR3 spans 16 residues. Unmatched junction bases numbered 6, after V lost 3 bases and J lost 5 bases. CDR1 and CDR2 from the germline V gene are LGHNA and YNFKEQ. For the CDR3, the DNA is TGTGCCAGCAGCCACCCGGGGACAGGGGAAACCGGGGAGCTGTTTTTT. Amino acid sequence: CASSHPGTGETGELFF.

The genes are TRBV27 and TRBJ2-7; D might be TRBD1 (6 bases). Per the germline V gene, CDR1 is MNHEY and CDR2 is SMNVEV (reference sequence). This CDR3 has 16 residues. V was cut by 0 bases and J by 0 bases, with 12 bases left in between. The CDR3 nucleotides read TGTGCCAGCAGTTTATCTTCCGCGGACAGCTCCTACGAGCAGTACTTC. Translation: CASSLSSADSSYEQYF.

The chain employs TRBV7-2 and TRBJ1-2; D might be TRBD1 (5 bases). V dropped 1 base and J dropped 8 bases, with 5 bases sitting between them. The CDR3 covers 11 residues. The germline V gene encodes CDR1 SGHTA and CDR2 FQGNSA. The CDR3 region is CASSLGGGYTF. CDR3 in DNA: TGTGCCAGCAGCTTAGGGGGCGGCTACACCTTC.

The chain joins TRBV6-4 to TRBJ2-7, with D maybe TRBD2 (6 bases). This CDR3 spans 16 amino acids. The V end lost 4 bases, the J end lost 4 bases, and 20 bases lay between the germline ends. Germline CDR1 is MRHNA and CDR2 is SNTAGT. This CDR3 reads CASSGRGRKGKYEQYF. CDR3 bases: TGTGCCAGCAGTGGGAGGGGAAGGAAAGGCAAATACGAGCAGTACTTC.

The chain is built from TRBV11-3 and TRBJ2-2; 10 bases line up with TRBD1. CDR3 length: 19 amino acids. With 4 bases clipped from V and 8 bases from J, the junction kept 19 bases outside the gene matches. Germline CDR1 is SGHNT and CDR2 is YENEEA. CDR3 sequence (DNA): TGTGCCAGCAGCTCCCTCACTCATCGACAGGGGGCTAATCCAGGGGAGCTGTTTTTT. This sequence encodes CASSSLTHRQGANPGELFF. Combining the CDR3 with reference TRBV11-3 and TRBJ2-2 gives the whole variable domain EAGVVQSPRYKIIEKKQPVAFWCNPISGHNTLYWYLQNLGQGPELLIRYENEEAVDDSQLPKDRFSAERLKGVDSTLKIQPAELGDSAVYLCASSSLTHRQGANPGELFFGEGSRLTVL.

The rearrangement uses TRBV5-1 and TRBJ2-2; D unresolved. V lost 1 base and J 3 bases, leaving 10 bases between the germline ends. CDR1 is SGHRS, CDR2 YFSETQ, per germline. This CDR3 region has 15 residues. Written as DNA, the CDR3 is TGCGCCAGCAGCTTGACCATCGGAGACACCGGGGAGCTGTTTTTT. This sequence encodes CASSLTIGDTGELFF. The variable domain in full, with the rest retrieved from reference TRBV5-1 and TRBJ2-2, is KAGVTQTPRYLIKTRGQQVTLSCSPISGHRSVSWYQQTPGQGLQFLFEYFSETQRNKGNFPGRFSGRQFSNSRSEMNVSTLELGDSALYLCASSLTIGDTGELFFGEGSRLTVL.

This chain links TRBV14 with TRBJ2-7; TRBD1 aligns across 10 bases. Germline CDR1 SGHDN, CDR2 FVKESK. This CDR3 contains 15 residues. V shed 2 bases and J 6 bases; nucleotides not matched to a gene: 7. The DNA of the CDR3 is TGTGCCAGCAGCCAATTGGACAGGGGGAAATCCGAGCAGTACTTC. Translated, it gives CASSQLDRGKSEQYF.

This chain joins TRBV4-3 and TRBJ1-1; D is ambiguous. In germline, CDR1 is LGHNA, CDR2 YSLEER. V dropped 3 bases and J dropped 2 bases, with 22 bases sitting between them. The CDR3 contains 18 residues. For the CDR3, the DNA is TGCGCCAGCAGCCAGGAATATACTCCAGGAAACCTAAACACTGAAGCTTTCTTT. Translation: CASSQEYTPGNLNTEAFF.

The chain couples TRBV27 to TRBJ2-5; TRBD1 matches at 7 bases. Germline V gene lookup returns CDR1 MNHEY and CDR2 SMNVEV (reference sequence). The junction had 17 bases not matched to a gene; V was cut back by 2 bases and J by 5 bases. The CDR3 runs 18 residues. CDR3 coding DNA: TGTGCCAGCAGTTTAAGGCCAATCCCGGACAGGCGAGGGGAGACCCAGTACTTC. As protein: CASSLRPIPDRRGETQYF.